One sample yielded the 10 T cell receptor beta chains listed below, sequenced in a study of cytomegalovirus exposure and HLA in healthy donors. PCR was performed using 60 Vbeta and 13 Jbeta primers. The repertoire was sequenced with immunoSEQ multiplex PCR; TCRdb's copy has only in-frame clones and lacks some. The sample holds tens of thousands of clones, around 80% seen once. Sequencing was carried out using PBMCs. These receptors all stem from a man in his late teens or twenties in good health and CMV-seronegative.

Here the CDR3 DNA reads TGTGCCAGCAGCTTAGGTCGAACAGGTCGTAATCAGCCCCAGCATTTT. Translation: CASSLGRTGRNQPQHF. The chain carries TRBV7-8 and TRBJ1-5, with D perhaps matching TRBD1 (5 bases). This CDR3 spans 16 amino acids. The germline CDR1 and CDR2 sequences are SGHVS and FQNEAQ. The V and J ends lost 1 base and 4 bases respectively, with 14 bases between them.

The chain has TRBV28 and TRBJ2-7; unclear D gene. V gave up 3 bases and J gave up 6 bases, with 12 bases separating them. Germline V gene sequence: CDR1 MDHEN, CDR2 SYDVKM. The CDR3 length is 13 residues. CDR3 coding DNA: TGTGCCAGCAGTTTTTTGTCGGAGCGCGAGCAGTACTTC. Translation: CASSFLSEREQYF.

The chain uses TRBV28 and TRBJ1-5; 11 bases align to TRBD1. Per the germline V gene, CDR1 is MDHEN and CDR2 is SYDVKM. V was clipped by 6 bases and J by 6 bases; unmatched bases: 10. CDR3 length equals 16 residues. The CDR3 loop reads CASRPLDRGQSQPQHF. CDR3 nucleotides: TGTGCCAGCAGACCCCTGGACAGGGGGCAGAGTCAGCCCCAGCATTTT. Together with reference TRBV28 and TRBJ1-5, the CDR3 gives the full variable domain: DVKVTQSSRYLVKRTGEKVFLECVQDMDHENMFWYRQDPGLGLRLIYFSYDVKMKEKGDIPEGYSVSREKKERFSLILESASTNQTSMYLCASRPLDRGQSQPQHFGDGTRLSIL.

The chain couples TRBV19 to TRBJ1-2; D not certain. The CDR3 loop spans 13 amino acids. V was cut by 2 bases and J by 2 bases, with 6 bases left in between. Looked up from germline, CDR1 is LNHDA and CDR2 is SQIVND (reference sequence). The chain's CDR3 is CASSINRNYGYTF. CDR3 DNA: TGTGCCAGTAGTATAAACAGAAACTATGGCTACACCTTC.

The chain joins TRBV18 to TRBJ1-2; TRBD1 agrees at 7 bases. The CDR3 totals 17 residues. The junction had 9 bases not matched to a gene; V was cut back by 1 base and J by 1 base. Germline loops: CDR1 KGHSH, CDR2 LQKENI. The DNA of the CDR3 is TGTGCCAGCTCACCACTTGCCCCGGGGGACAGTAACTATGGCTACACCTTC. This translates into CASSPLAPGDSNYGYTF.

This clone appeared once. This sequence joins TRBV5-4 and TRBJ2-2; 7 nucleotides line up with TRBD1. CDR1 is SGHNT and CDR2 is YYREEE in the germline V gene (reference sequence). V was pared by 6 bases and J by 0 bases, with 8 bases of the junction left unmatched. The CDR3 is 16 residues long. CDR3 sequence (DNA): TGTGCCAGCACCCGAAAGACAGGGACGAACACCGGGGAGCTGTTTTTT. Translating gives CASTRKTGTNTGELFF.

A word on this clone: The sample contains more than one DNA sequence encoding this CDR3. The V gene is TRBV9, the J gene TRBJ2-3, with D tentatively TRBD1 (6 bases). V dropped 0 bases and J dropped 3 bases, with 8 bases sitting between them. The germline CDR1 and CDR2 sequences are SGDLS and YYNGEE. The CDR3 is made up of 14 amino acids. The CDR3 sequence: CASSVVTGTDTQYF. For the CDR3, the DNA is TGTGCCAGCAGCGTAGTGACAGGTACAGATACGCAGTATTTT.

This chain joins TRBV7-2 and TRBJ2-5; 7 bases align to TRBD2. V lost 6 bases, J lost 1 base, and 5 bases stayed unmatched. Germline lookup yields CDR1 SGHTA and CDR2 FQGNSA. CDR3 length: 14 amino acids. CDR3 sequence reads: CASSPSSGQETQYF. As DNA, the CDR3 is TGTGCCAGCAGTCCCTCTAGCGGCCAAGAGACCCAGTACTTC.

The chain has TRBV6-5 and TRBJ2-2; D is unclear. The CDR3 contains 14 residues. Deletions cut 6 bases from V and 6 bases from J, with 14 bases between. From germline, CDR1 is MNHEY and CDR2 SVGAGI. CDR3 in amino acids: CASSLTIQAGELFF. In DNA, the CDR3 is TGTGCCAGCAGCCTTACCATCCAGGCCGGGGAGCTGTTTTTT.

Notes on this clone: Compared with germline, one end of the junction differs, possibly owing to a read error. CDR3 coding DNA: TGTTCCAGCAGCTCACCGACAGGGTTTTACGAGCAGTACTTC. Translated, it gives CSSSSPTGFYEQYF. The V call is TRBV7-9, the J call TRBJ2-7; TRBD1 matches at 7 bases. This CDR3 spans 14 amino acids. Germline CDR1 and CDR2: SEHNR and FQNEAQ (reference sequence).